The 23 T cell receptor beta chains below all came from one sample that was sequenced in a study of read filtering for tumor transcriptome and immune sequencing. Molecular barcoded adaptors covering alpha/delta and beta/gamma chains were used on around 370 ng RNA. TCRdb used MiXCR to reprocess the reads, holding one entry per CDR3 protein. Of 50,000 or so distinct CDR3 sequences detected, about an eighth appear once; the ten largest clones hold roughly 15%. Sequencing was performed on a population of CD138-negative cells sorted from bone marrow. The origin of the receptors is a donor aged 40 or over with multiple myeloma.

This clonotype has only one observation. The junction shows a germline mismatch at one end, possibly a read error. This chain joins TRBV29-1 and TRBJ2-2, with D possibly being TRBD2 (5 bases). This CDR3 is 11 amino acids long. Germline V gene sequence: CDR1 SQVTM, CDR2 ANQGSEA. CDR3 bases: TGCAGCGTTGAAGACACCGGGGAGCAGTTATTT. Its protein product is CSVEDTGEQLF.

This clonotype was observed many times. The rearrangement uses TRBV4-1 and TRBJ2-5; either TRBD1 or TRBD2 may supply D (6 bases each). This CDR3 is 16 amino acids long. Trimming cost V 0 bases and J 5 bases, with 16 bases left between them. Germline assignment: CDR1 MGHRA and CDR2 YSYEKL. In DNA, the CDR3 is TGCGCCAGCAGCCAAGAAGGGGGACTTGGGGGCGAGACCCAGTACTTC. Translating it yields CASSQEGGLGGETQYF.

This clonotype was seen repeatedly, ten times or more. V gene TRBV5-1 combines with J gene TRBJ2-1; D gene unclear. V was clipped by 0 bases and J by 0 bases, with 7 bases between them. CDR3 size: 15 residues. CDR1 SGHRS and CDR2 YFSETQ come from the germline V gene. The DNA for the CDR3 is TGCGCCAGCAGCTTGGATACCAGCTCCTACAATGAGCAGTTCTTC. This codes for CASSLDTSSYNEQFF.

The sample holds many counts of this clonotype. V and J are TRBV7-2 and TRBJ2-1; 16 positions match TRBD2. V gave up 3 bases and J gave up 7 bases; unmatched junction bases: 21. This CDR3 has 22 residues. Germline CDR1 is SGHTA and CDR2 is FQGNSA. For the CDR3, the DNA is TGTGCCAGCAGCTTGGGTTCGCGTGGGGGGACTAGCGGGAGGGCCTATGAGAATGAGCAGTTCTTC. Translated, it gives CASSLGSRGGTSGRAYENEQFF. The full variable domain, rest sourced from reference TRBV7-2 and TRBJ2-1, is GAGVSQSPSNKVTEKGKDVELRCDPISGHTALYWYRQSLGQGLEFLIYFQGNSAPDKSGLPSDRFSAERTGGSVSTLTIQRTQQEDSAVYLCASSLGSRGGTSGRAYENEQFFGPGTRLTVL.

Points on this clonotype: A much larger clone is a single base away; this may be a read error. The final CDR3 position lacks the conserved phenylalanine or tryptophan, pointing to a likely read error. The chain combines TRBV14 with TRBJ1-2; weak D call: TRBD1 (5 bases). CDR1 SGHDN and CDR2 FVKESK come from the germline V gene. The CDR3 length is 13 residues. Trimming shortened V by 3 bases and J by 5 bases, and 10 bases separated the two germline ends. CDR3 sequence reads: CASSQGRGYGYTS. DNA for the CDR3: TGTGCCAGCAGCCAGGGACGTGGGTATGGCTACACCTCC.

Only a few counts were recorded for this clonotype. The rearrangement links TRBV12-3 or TRBV12-4 to TRBJ2-7; tentatively, D is TRBD2 (6 bases). Trimming removed 6 bases from V and 0 bases from J, with 9 bases in between. CDR3 size: 13 residues. For the CDR3, the DNA is TGTGCCAGCAGCGGGACTTACTCCTACGAGCAGTACTTC. As protein: CASSGTYSYEQYF.

This clonotype was observed many times. V usage is TRBV12-3 or TRBV12-4 and J usage is TRBJ2-5; D may be TRBD2 (6 bases). Trimming left V 5 bases short and J 4 bases short, with 11 bases between. The CDR3 has 13 amino acids. CDR3 region: CASSRGVGETQYF. The CDR3 DNA follows: TGTGCCAGCAGTCGCGGGGTGGGAGAGACCCAGTACTTC.

This clonotype was seen many times. The chain couples TRBV3-1 to TRBJ2-3, with 12 nucleotides matching TRBD2. This CDR3 is built from 16 residues. Germline lookup yields CDR1 LGHDT and CDR2 YNNKEL (reference sequence). V dropped 4 bases and J dropped 1; count of bases not matched to a gene: 3. CDR3 loop: CASSRRLAGGTDTQYF. The CDR3 region has the DNA TGTGCCAGCAGCCGAAGACTAGCGGGAGGCACAGATACGCAGTATTTT.

There are many counts of this clonotype. The chain carries TRBV29-1 and TRBJ2-5, with TRBD2 identical over 9 bases. The CDR3 totals 12 residues. CDR1 is SQVTM and CDR2 is ANQGSEA in the germline V gene. Trimming cost V 4 bases and J 3 bases; bases outside gene matches: 0. The CDR3 loop reads CSVGLAEETQYF. The CDR3 DNA reads TGCAGCGTTGGACTAGCGGAAGAGACCCAGTACTTC.

This clonotype was counted at least ten times. The rearrangement links TRBV6-1 to TRBJ1-5; TRBD1 might be the D (6 bases). Trimming shortened V by 4 bases and J by 0 bases, and 10 bases separated the two germline ends. Germline loops: CDR1 MNHNS, CDR2 SASEGT. This CDR3 is built from 15 residues. CDR3 DNA: TGTGCCAGCAGTGGAAGGGGGGATAGCAATCAGCCCCAGCATTTT. Its protein product is CASSGRGDSNQPQHF.

This clonotype was seen repeatedly, ten times or more. J is TRBJ2-7 and V is TRBV3-1, with D perhaps assigned TRBD1 or TRBD2 (6 bases each). V dropped 0 bases and J dropped 8 bases, with 29 bases sitting between them. This CDR3 spans 19 amino acids. Germline V gene data show CDR1 as LGHDT and CDR2 as YNNKEL (reference sequence). CDR3 in DNA: TGTGCCAGCAGCCAAGATCGGGTGCAGTGGGGGGCCTTGGAGGGAAAGCAGTACTTC. It specifies CASSQDRVQWGALEGKQYF.

V is TRBV20-1 and J is TRBJ2-7; tentatively, D is TRBD2 (5 bases). The length of the CDR3 is 13 residues. CDR1 is DFQATT, CDR2 SNEGSKA, per germline (reference sequence). With 6 bases removed from V and 7 bases from J, the gap between germline ends came to 19 bases. The CDR3 DNA reads TGCAGTGCCCGAAGGGAGACAACCCCTGAGCAGTACTTC. Amino acids: CSARRETTPEQYF.

Regarding this clonotype: The missing conserved phenylalanine or tryptophan at the end of this CDR3 makes a read error likely. The V gene is TRBV6-5, the J gene TRBJ1-1; D is ambiguous. Germline CDR1 is MNHEY and CDR2 is SVGAGI. The V and J ends lost 2 bases and 4 bases respectively, with 11 bases between them. The CDR3 runs to 14 residues. DNA of the CDR3: TGTGCCAGCAGTTACCACGGTGTGAGCACTGAAGCTTTCTAT. Its translation: CASSYHGVSTEAFY.

As concerns this clonotype: A far larger clone is just one base off, so this is likely a read error. CDR3 sequence reads: CASSLSGTFSYNEQSF. CDR3 DNA: TGTGCCAGCAGTCTTAGCGGGACCTTCTCCTACAATGAGCAGTCCTTC. The rearrangement uses TRBV6-5 and TRBJ2-1; 8 bases line up with TRBD2. Germline lookup yields CDR1 MNHEY and CDR2 SVGAGI. CDR3 length: 16 amino acids.

In its sample, this clonotype was seen many times. The gene calls are TRBV11-2 and TRBJ2-1; D assignment may be TRBD1 or TRBD2 (5 bases each). This CDR3 is 18 amino acids long. V was pared by 5 bases and J by 0 bases, with 20 bases between. The germline CDR1 and CDR2 sequences are SGHAT and FQNNGV. CDR3 sequence (DNA): TGTGCCAGCAGCAACGGACTGGGGCTCCCAGACTCCTACAATGAGCAGTTCTTC. This codes for CASSNGLGLPDSYNEQFF.

This clonotype showed up many times. This may come from a read error, since a much larger clone is one base off. The rearrangement links TRBV5-4 to TRBJ2-2; D ambiguous. Trimming removed 0 bases from V and 5 bases from J, with 8 bases in between. The CDR3 extends over 14 amino acids. Germline assignment: CDR1 SGHNT and CDR2 YYREEE (reference sequence). CDR3 bases: TGTGCCAGCAGCTTGGACCAGAAGACCGGGGAGCTGTTTTTT. This sequence encodes CASSLDQKTGELFF.

This clonotype was counted many times. The chain employs TRBV6-2 or TRBV6-3 and TRBJ1-1; D ambiguous. From germline, CDR1 is MNHEY and CDR2 SVGEGT. Between the trimmed V and J ends, which lost 5 bases and 4 bases, there was a span of 14 bases. CDR3 length: 14 residues. CDR3 bases: TGTGCCAGCAGTCCATTTTCCGGGCGCACTGAAGCTTTCTTT. It translates to CASSPFSGRTEAFF.

The chain joins TRBV28 to TRBJ2-5, with 14 bases identical to TRBD2. In germline, CDR1 is MDHEN, CDR2 SYDVKM. The junction had 6 bases not matched to a gene; V was cut back by 10 bases and J by 5 bases. This CDR3 has 14 residues. As DNA, the CDR3 is TGTGCCATCGGGACTAGCGGGAGTCGGGAGACCCAGTACTTC. It specifies CAIGTSGSRETQYF.

There are many counts of this clonotype. The V and J genes are TRBV6-5 and TRBJ1-1; D possibly corresponds to TRBD1 (5 bases). Trimming cost V 2 bases and J 0 bases, with 7 bases left between them. Germline V gives CDR1 MNHEY, CDR2 SVGAGI. This CDR3 spans 14 amino acids. This chain's CDR3 is CASSYGGVNTEAFF. In nucleotides, the CDR3 is TGTGCCAGCAGTTACGGGGGGGTGAACACTGAAGCTTTCTTT.

In its sample, this clonotype was seen many times. The V gene is TRBV7-2, the J gene TRBJ2-1, with a tentative D call TRBD1 (5 bases). The CDR3 loop spans 15 amino acids. Trimming pared 5 bases from V and 0 bases from J, leaving 11 bases between. The germline V gene encodes CDR1 SGHTA and CDR2 FQGNSA. The chain's CDR3 is CASSRARGSYNEQFF. In DNA form, the CDR3 reads TGTGCCAGCAGCCGTGCTAGGGGCTCCTACAATGAGCAGTTCTTC.

This clonotype occurred many times. The chain employs TRBV12-3 or TRBV12-4 and TRBJ1-1, with no clear D. CDR3 length equals 13 residues. Trimming took off 3 bases at V and 6 bases at J, with 11 bases between the two ends. DNA for the CDR3: TGTGCCAGCAGTTTCGGGGTTAAGGCTGAAGCTTTCTTT. It encodes CASSFGVKAEAFF.

This clonotype was seen at least ten times. The chain uses TRBV20-1 and TRBJ2-7; TRBD2 matches 8 bases. The J segment lost 7 bases and the V segment lost 7 bases, leaving 15 bases of the junction unmatched. Germline CDR1 and CDR2: DFQATT and SNEGSKA (reference sequence). The CDR3 is 14 amino acids. The CDR3 here is CSVVPGLGGREQYF. The CDR3 bases are TGCAGTGTTGTGCCGGGACTAGGGGGGAGGGAGCAGTACTTC.

This clonotype was seen ten or more times. The V and J genes are TRBV5-6 and TRBJ2-5, with 7 bases that match TRBD2. Germline CDR1 reads SGHDT; CDR2 reads YYEEEE. CDR3 length: 12 amino acids. Trimming took 3 bases from V and 5 from J; bases not matched to a gene: 1. In DNA form, the CDR3 reads TGTGCCAGCAGCTGGGGAGGGGAGACCCAGTACTTC. The encoded protein is CASSWGGETQYF.